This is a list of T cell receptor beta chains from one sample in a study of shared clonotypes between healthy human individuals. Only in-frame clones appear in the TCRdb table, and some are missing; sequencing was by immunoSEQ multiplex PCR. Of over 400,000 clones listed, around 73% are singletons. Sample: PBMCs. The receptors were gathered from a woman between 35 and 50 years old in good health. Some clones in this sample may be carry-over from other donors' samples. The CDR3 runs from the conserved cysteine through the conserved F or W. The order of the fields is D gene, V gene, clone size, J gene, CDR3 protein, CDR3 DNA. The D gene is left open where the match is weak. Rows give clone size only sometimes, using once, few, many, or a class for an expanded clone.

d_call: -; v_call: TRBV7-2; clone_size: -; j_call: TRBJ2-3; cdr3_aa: CASSRGPSTDTQYF; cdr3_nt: TGTGCCAGCAGCCGAGGACCAAGCACAGATACGCAGTATTTT
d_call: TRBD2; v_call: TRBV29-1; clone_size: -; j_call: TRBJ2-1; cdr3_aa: CSVLGLASYNEQFF; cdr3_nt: TGCAGCGTGTTGGGACTAGCGTCCTACAATGAGCAGTTCTTC
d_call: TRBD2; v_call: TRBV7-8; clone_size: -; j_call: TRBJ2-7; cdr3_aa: CASSFRLAGSYEQYF; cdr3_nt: TGTGCCAGCAGCTTTAGACTAGCGGGGTCCTACGAGCAGTACTTC
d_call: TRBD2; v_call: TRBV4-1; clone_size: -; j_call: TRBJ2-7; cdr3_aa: CASSQGTSGDYEQYF; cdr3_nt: TGCGCCAGCAGCCAAGGAACTAGCGGGGACTACGAGCAGTACTTC
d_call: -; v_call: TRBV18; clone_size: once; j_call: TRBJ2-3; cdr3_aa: CASSPRTAVGADTQYF; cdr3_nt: TGTGCCAGCTCACCCCGGACAGCTGTTGGGGCAGATACGCAGTATTTT
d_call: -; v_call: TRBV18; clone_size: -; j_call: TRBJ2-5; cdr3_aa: CASSPPGGETQYF; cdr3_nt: TGTGCCAGCTCACCACCTGGGGGAGAGACCCAGTACTTC
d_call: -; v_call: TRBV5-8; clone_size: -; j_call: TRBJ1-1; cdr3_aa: CASSFQGIHTETFF; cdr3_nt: TGTGCCAGCAGCTTCCAGGGGATCCACACTGAAACTTTCTTT
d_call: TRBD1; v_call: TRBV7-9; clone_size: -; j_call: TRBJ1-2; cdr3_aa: CASSLGIGTGSGYTF; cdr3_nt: TGTGCCAGCAGCTTAGGAATTGGGACAGGGAGTGGCTACACCTTC
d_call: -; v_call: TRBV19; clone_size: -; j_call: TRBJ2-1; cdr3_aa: CASRGSWQFHEQFF; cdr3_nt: TGTGCCAGTCGAGGCAGCTGGCAGTTTCATGAGCAGTTCTTC
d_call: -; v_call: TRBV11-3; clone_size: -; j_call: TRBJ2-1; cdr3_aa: CASSLVAQGAYNEQFF; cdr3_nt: TGTGCCAGCAGCTTAGTTGCACAGGGAGCGTACAATGAGCAGTTCTTC
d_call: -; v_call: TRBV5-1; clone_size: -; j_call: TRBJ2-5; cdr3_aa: CASSLVATGQETQYF; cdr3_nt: TGCGCCAGCAGCTTGGTGGCAACAGGGCAAGAGACCCAGTACTTC
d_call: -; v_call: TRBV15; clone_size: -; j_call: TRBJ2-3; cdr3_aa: CATSRELADTQYF; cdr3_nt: TGTGCCACCAGCAGAGAGTTAGCAGATACGCAGTATTTT
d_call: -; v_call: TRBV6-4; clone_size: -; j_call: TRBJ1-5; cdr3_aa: CASREQERVNSNQPQHF; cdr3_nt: TGTGCCAGCAGGGAACAAGAACGTGTCAATAGCAATCAGCCCCAGCATTTT
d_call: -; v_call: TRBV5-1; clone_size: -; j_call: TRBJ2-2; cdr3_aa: CASGIGGPLVPGELFF; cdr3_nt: TGCGCCAGCGGCATTGGGGGACCTCTAGTTCCCGGGGAGCTGTTTTTT
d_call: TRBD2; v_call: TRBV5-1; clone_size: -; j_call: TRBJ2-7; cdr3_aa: CASSLLGGRTYEQYF; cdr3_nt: TGCGCCAGCAGCTTATTGGGCGGGAGGACTTACGAGCAGTACTTC
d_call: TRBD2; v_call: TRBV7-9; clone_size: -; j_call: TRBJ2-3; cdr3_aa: CASSHSGRADTQYF; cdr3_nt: TGTGCCAGCAGCCATAGCGGGAGAGCAGATACGCAGTATTTT
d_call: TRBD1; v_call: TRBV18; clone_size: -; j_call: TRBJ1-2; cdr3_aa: CASSPRTGPNYGYTF; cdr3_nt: TGTGCCAGCTCACCGCGGACAGGGCCAAACTATGGCTACACCTTC
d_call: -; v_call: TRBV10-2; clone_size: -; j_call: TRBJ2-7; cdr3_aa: CASSESLLPTDEQYF; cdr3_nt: TGCGCCAGCAGTGAGTCCTTGTTACCTACCGACGAGCAGTACTTC
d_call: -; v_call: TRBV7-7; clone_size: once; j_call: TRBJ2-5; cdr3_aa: CASSIPGETQYF; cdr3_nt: TGTGCTAGCAGCATACCAGGGGAGACCCAGTACTTC
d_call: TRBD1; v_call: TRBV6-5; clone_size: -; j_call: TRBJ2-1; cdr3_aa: CASSLLGQGFRGEQFF; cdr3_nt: TGTGCCAGCAGTTTACTCGGACAGGGCTTTCGCGGTGAGCAGTTCTTC
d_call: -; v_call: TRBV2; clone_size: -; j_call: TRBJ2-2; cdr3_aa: CASSENSTPSTGELFF; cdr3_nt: TGTGCCAGCAGTGAAAATTCCACGCCGAGCACCGGGGAGCTGTTTTTT
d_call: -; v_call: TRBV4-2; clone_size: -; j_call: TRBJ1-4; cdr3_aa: CASSQFGRSISEEKLFF; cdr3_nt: TGTGCCAGCAGCCAATTCGGGCGGTCAATATCGGAAGAAAAACTGTTTTTT
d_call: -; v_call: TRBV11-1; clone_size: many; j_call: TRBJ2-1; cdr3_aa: CASSLTGAAGNEQFF; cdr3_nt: TGTGCCAGCAGTTTGACTGGCGCGGCGGGCAATGAGCAGTTCTTC
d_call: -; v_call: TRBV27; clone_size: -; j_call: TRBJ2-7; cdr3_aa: CASSLSFGSYEQYF; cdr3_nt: TGTGCCAGCAGTTTATCATTCGGGTCCTACGAGCAGTACTTC
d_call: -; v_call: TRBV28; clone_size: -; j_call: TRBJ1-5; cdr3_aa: CASRQQGDDQPQHF; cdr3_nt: TGTGCCAGCAGGCAACAGGGTGACGATCAGCCCCAGCATTTT
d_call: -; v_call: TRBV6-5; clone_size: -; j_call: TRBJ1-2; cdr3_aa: CASSDGTPLYGYTF; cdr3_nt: TGTGCCAGCAGTGATGGGACCCCCCTCTATGGCTACACCTTC
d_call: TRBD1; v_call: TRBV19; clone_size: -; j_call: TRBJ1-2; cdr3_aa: CASSIAQGDGYTF; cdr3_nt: TGTGCCAGTAGTATTGCACAGGGGGATGGCTACACCTTC
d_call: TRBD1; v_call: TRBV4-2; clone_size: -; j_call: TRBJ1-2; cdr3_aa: CASSQPPGQGGYGYTF; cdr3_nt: TGTGCCAGCAGCCAACCACCGGGACAGGGGGGTTATGGCTACACCTTC
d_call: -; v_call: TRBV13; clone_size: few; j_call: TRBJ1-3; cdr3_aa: CASSLLEQGRRGNTIYF; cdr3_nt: TGTGCCAGCAGCTTATTGGAGCAGGGCCGTCGCGGAAACACCATATATTTT
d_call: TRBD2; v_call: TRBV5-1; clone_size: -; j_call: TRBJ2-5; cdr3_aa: CASSKGLAGVETQYF; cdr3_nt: TGCGCCAGCAGCAAGGGACTAGCGGGAGTAGAGACCCAGTACTTC
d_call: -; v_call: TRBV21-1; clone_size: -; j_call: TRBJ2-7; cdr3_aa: CASSKVGPAGNEQYF; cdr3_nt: TGTGCCAGCAGCAAAGTAGGTCCAGCGGGAAACGAGCAGTACTTC
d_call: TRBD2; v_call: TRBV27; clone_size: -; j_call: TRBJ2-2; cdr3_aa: CASSGGIPGTSGWGGELFF; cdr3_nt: TGTGCCAGCAGTGGGGGGATTCCCGGGACTAGCGGTTGGGGCGGGGAGCTGTTTTTT
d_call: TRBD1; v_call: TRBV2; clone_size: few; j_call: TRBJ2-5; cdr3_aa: CASSVGQGKETQYF; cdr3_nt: TGTGCCAGCAGTGTTGGACAGGGAAAAGAGACCCAGTACTTC
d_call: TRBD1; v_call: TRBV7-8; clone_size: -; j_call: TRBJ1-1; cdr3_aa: CASSWLRDRQGTEAFF; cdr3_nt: TGTGCCAGCAGCTGGCTCCGGGACAGGCAAGGGACTGAAGCTTTCTTT
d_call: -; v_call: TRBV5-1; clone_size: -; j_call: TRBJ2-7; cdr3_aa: CASSLRSLVENYEQYF; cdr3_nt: TGCGCCAGCAGCTTGCGGAGTCTGGTAGAAAACTACGAGCAGTACTTC
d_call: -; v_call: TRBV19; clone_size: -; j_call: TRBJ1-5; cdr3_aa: CASSTNRASEQPQHF; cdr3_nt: TGTGCCAGTAGTACCAACAGGGCCTCGGAGCAGCCCCAGCATTTT
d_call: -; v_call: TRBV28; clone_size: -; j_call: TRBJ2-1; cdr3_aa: CASSSTTASTYNEQFF; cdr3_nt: TGTGCCAGCAGTTCGACGACAGCGAGCACCTACAATGAGCAGTTCTTC
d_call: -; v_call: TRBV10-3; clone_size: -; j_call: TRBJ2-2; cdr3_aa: CAIRSNTGELFF; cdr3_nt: TGTGCCATCAGGTCGAACACCGGGGAGCTGTTTTTT
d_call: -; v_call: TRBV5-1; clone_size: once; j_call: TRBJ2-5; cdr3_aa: CASSLGLIQETQYF; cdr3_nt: TGCGCCAGCAGCCTGGGACTTATACAAGAGACCCAGTACTTC
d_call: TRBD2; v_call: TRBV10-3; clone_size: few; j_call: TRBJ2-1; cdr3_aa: CAIKGLAGVEQFF; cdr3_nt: TGTGCCATCAAGGGACTAGCGGGAGTTGAGCAGTTCTTC
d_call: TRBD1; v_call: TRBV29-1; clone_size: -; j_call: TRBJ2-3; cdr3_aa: CSVEDRMGTDTQYF; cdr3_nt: TGCAGCGTTGAGGACAGGATGGGCACAGATACGCAGTATTTT
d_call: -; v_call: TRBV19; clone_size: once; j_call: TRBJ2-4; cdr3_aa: CASSPQGGNIQYF; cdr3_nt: TGTGCCAGTAGTCCCCAAGGGGGAAACATTCAGTACTTC
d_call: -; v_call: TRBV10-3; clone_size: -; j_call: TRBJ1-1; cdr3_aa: CAISESGDNTEAFF; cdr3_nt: TGTGCCATCAGTGAGTCCGGAGATAACACTGAAGCTTTCTTT
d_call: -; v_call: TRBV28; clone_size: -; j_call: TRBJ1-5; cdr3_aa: CASSLLSMGFNQPQHF; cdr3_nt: TGTGCCAGCAGTTTACTGAGTATGGGCTTCAATCAGCCCCAGCATTTT
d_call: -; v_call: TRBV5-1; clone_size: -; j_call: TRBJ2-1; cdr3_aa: CASRDSSEDNEQFF; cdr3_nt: TGCGCCAGCAGGGATTCTAGCGAAGACAATGAGCAGTTCTTC
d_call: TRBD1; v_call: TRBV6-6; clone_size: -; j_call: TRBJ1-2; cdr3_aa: CASSDETGVDSYTF; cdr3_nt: TGTGCCAGCAGTGATGAGACAGGGGTCGATAGCTACACCTTC
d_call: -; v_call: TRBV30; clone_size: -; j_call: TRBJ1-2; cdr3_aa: CAWRGGFNYGYTF; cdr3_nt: TGTGCCTGGAGGGGTGGCTTTAACTATGGCTACACCTTC
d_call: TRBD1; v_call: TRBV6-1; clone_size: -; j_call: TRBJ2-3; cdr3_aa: CASNEDRGDTQYF; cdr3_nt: TGTGCCAGTAACGAAGACAGGGGAGATACGCAGTATTTT
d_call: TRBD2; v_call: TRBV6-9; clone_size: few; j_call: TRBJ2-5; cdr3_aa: CASKTSGGEETQYF; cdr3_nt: TGTGCCAGCAAAACTAGCGGGGGTGAAGAGACCCAGTACTTC
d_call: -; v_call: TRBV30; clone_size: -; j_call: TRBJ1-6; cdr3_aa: CAWTILIDNSPLHF; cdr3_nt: TGTGCCTGGACGATCTTAATTGATAATTCACCCCTCCACTTT
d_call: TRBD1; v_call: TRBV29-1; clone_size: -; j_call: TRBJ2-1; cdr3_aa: CSVNPQGANEQFF; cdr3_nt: TGCAGCGTCAACCCGCAGGGGGCCAATGAGCAGTTCTTC
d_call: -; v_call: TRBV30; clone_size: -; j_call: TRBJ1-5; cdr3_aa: CAWSDESNQPQHF; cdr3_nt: TGTGCCTGGAGCGACGAAAGCAATCAGCCCCAGCATTTT
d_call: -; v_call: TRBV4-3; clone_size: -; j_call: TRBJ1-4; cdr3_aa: CASSQDRSEKLFF; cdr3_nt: TGCGCCAGCAGCCAAGATCGCTCCGAAAAACTGTTTTTT
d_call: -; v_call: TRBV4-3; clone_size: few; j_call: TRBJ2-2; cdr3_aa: CASSQRTANTGELFF; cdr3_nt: TGCGCCAGCAGCCAAAGGACCGCGAACACCGGGGAGCTGTTTTTT
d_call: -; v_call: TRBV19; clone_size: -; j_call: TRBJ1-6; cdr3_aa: CASSIDAGAGNSPLHF; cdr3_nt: TGTGCCAGTAGTATAGATGCAGGGGCCGGGAATTCACCCCTCCACTTT
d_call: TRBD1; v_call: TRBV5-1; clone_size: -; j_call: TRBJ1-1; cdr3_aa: CASSLIGQGNTEAFF; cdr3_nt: TGCGCCAGCAGCTTGATTGGACAGGGGAACACTGAAGCTTTCTTT
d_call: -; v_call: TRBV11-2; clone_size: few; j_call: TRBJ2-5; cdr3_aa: CASSSAETQYF; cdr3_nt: TGTGCCAGCAGCTCTGCGGAGACCCAGTACTTC
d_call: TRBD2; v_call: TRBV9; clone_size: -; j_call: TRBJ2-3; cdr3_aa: CASSAGGGSGRVDTQYF; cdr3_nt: TGTGCCAGCAGCGCCGGTGGGGGTAGCGGGAGGGTTGATACGCAGTATTTT
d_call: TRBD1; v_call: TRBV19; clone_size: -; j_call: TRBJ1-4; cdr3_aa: CASSSTGAGPELLF; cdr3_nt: TGTGCCAGTAGCTCTACAGGGGCCGGGCCGGAACTGCTTTTT